This T cell receptor beta chain was sequenced in a study of CD8 T cells in ankylosing spondylitis. The CDR3 covers 12 residues. Trimming took off 6 bases at V and 4 bases at J, with 9 bases between the two ends. Per the germline V gene, CDR1 is MDHEN and CDR2 is SYDVKM. The table lists this clonotype with a few counts. Its specificity is not known. In making TCR beta libraries, quantitative 5'-RACE with molecular barcodes was used. TCRdb reprocessed the 5' RACE reads via MiXCR and lists one record per CDR3 protein. Here the sample spans more than 600,000 distinct CDR3 sequences, around 20% being singletons. Study outcomes and limitations: Apparently characteristic of ankylosing spondylitis blood was a TCR beta motif (fewer than 10 highly homologous variants). Peripheral blood samples showed relatively rare disease-linked clones, and these clones were CD8+. Some motif variants were previously reported in reactive arthritis synovial fluid and blood.

Sequencing used blood, either unsorted or a sorted T cell fraction (not recorded which). The rearrangement links TRBV28 to TRBJ1-2, with D possibly matching TRBD1 (5 bases). The TCR was taken from a male donor with ankylosing spondylitis. CDR3 coding DNA: TGTGCCAGCAGGGGGGGACTCTATGGCTACACCTTC. It codes for CASRGGLYGYTF.